This T cell receptor (beta chain) was sequenced in a study of cytomegalovirus exposure and HLA in healthy donors (dated by TCRdb to 2017 to 2019). Regarding the study in general: According to a later analysis, the roughly 120 validation repertoires were produced on the same platform as the approximately 610 repertoires of the first cohort. The study aimed to test whether signatures of past pathogen exposure could be identified by cataloging public T cell receptors. In addition to the first cohort of hundreds of subjects, a separate validation cohort of 120 different subjects was used. To predict cytomegalovirus infection status, the study brought together high-throughput TCR immunosequencing, statistical association of individual TCRs with disease status, and machine learning.

Donors formed part of the validation cohort, which comprised 120 subjects and was distinct from the first cohort of 670 or so subjects. V is trimmed back by 3 bases and J by 5 bases, and the junction contains 11 bases that no gene match accounts for. Reading from cysteine to phenylalanine, the CDR3 counts 16 amino acids. Just CDR3 DNA is preserved here, 48 bases in frame from base 1. Per the germline V gene (reference sequence), MNHEY is the CDR1 and SMNVEV is the CDR2. With regard to this clone: Its cognate antigen has yet to be identified. No per-base quality is available; no much larger clone lies one base away.

Libraries were built with the immunoSEQ multiplex PCR assay. In the authors' own workflow: A statistical classification framework was built for diagnosing cytomegalovirus status from the catalog of TCR beta chain sequences. What TCRdb holds here is the immuneACCESS table cut down to in-frame rearrangements. Part of the clones is not present; checked against another copy, under half of the missing clones reflect an unresolved V gene, and the others are unexplained. For V, J and clone size, that table is used; D and trimming come from the DNA. The sample includes 220,000 or so clones, with roughly 83% observed a single time. The ten largest clonotypes hold around 5.6% of the sample. The paper's findings and limits, for the study overall: In a later analysis, TCRs clustered in the first cohort were found to also tend to co-occur in the 120 validation repertoires, with 94% of cluster scores above 0. A later analysis lacked HLA typing for the validation cohort, so it scored co-occurrence in that cohort across all 120 repertoires. The authors suggested that the approach could potentially be generalized to other disease states and immunological phenotypes. Three of the identified cytomegalovirus-associated TCR beta chains were confirmed in vitro to be specific for cytomegalovirus antigens. In both the original and validation cohorts, the classifier was reported to diagnose cytomegalovirus status with high specificity and sensitivity. Most TCR sequences were observed very rarely across donors, whereas some public TCRs were present in many individuals. The study gave a list of about 170 TCR beta chains associated with cytomegalovirus.

The TCR originated in a woman aged 18-29 years in good health and CMV-seronegative. Recombination linked TRBV27 to TRBJ1-2; 8 bases in the junction line up with TRBD1. The sequenced sample consisted of PBMCs. DNA sequence: TGTGCCAGCAGTTTTCGACCAGGGGGCGCCTGGTATGGCTACACCTTC. It is translated as CASSFRPGGAWYGYTF.